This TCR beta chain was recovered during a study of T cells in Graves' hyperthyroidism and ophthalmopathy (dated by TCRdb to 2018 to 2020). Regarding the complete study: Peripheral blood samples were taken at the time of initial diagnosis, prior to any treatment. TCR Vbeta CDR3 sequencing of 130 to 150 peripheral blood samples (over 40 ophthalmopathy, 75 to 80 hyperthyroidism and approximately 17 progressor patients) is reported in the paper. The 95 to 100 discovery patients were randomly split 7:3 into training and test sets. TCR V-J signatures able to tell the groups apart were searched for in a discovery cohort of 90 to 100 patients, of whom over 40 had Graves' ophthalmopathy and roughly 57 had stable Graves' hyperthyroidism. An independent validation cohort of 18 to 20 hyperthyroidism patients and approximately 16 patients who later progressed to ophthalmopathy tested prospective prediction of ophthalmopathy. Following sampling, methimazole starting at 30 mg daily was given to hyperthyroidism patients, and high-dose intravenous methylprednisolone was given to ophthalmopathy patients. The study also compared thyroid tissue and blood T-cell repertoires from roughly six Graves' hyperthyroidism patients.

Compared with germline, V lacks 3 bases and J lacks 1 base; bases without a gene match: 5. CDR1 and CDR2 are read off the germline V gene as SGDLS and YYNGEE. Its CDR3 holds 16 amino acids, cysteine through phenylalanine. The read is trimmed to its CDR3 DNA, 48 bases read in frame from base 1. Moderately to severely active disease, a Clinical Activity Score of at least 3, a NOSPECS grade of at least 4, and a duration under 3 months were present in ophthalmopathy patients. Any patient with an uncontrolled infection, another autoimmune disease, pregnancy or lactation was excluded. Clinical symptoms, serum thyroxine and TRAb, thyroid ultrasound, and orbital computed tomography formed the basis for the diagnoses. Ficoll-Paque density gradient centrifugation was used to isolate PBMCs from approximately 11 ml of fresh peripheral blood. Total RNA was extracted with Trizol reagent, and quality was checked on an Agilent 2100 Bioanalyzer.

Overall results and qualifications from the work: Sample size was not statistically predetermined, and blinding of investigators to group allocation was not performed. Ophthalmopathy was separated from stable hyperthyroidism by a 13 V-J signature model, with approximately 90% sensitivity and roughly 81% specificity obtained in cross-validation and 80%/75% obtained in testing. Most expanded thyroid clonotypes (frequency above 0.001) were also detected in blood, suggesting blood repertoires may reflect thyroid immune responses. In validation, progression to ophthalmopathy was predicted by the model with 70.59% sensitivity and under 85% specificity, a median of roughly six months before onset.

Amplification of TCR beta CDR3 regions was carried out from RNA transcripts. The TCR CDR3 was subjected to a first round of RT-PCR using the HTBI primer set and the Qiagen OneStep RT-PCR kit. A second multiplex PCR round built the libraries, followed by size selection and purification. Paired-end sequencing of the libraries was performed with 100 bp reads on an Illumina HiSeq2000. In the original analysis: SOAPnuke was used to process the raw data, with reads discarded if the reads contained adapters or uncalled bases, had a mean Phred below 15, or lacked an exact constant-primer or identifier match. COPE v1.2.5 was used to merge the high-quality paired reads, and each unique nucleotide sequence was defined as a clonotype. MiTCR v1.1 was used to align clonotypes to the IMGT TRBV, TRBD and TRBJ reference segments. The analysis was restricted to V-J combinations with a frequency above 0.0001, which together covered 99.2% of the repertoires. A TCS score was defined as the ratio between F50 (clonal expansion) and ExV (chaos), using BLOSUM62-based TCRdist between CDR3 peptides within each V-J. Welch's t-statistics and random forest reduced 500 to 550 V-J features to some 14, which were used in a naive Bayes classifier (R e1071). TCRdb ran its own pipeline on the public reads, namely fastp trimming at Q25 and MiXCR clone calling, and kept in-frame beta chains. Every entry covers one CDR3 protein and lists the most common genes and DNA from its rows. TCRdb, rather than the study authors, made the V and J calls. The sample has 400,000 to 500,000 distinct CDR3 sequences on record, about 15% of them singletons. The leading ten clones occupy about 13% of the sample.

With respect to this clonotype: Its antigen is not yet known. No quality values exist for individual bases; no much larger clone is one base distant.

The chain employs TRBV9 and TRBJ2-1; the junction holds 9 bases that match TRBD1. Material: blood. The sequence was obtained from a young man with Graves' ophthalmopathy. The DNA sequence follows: TGTGCCAGCAGCGCCGTTGGACAGGGGTCCTACAATGAGCAGTTCTTC. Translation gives CASSAVGQGSYNEQFF.